This T cell receptor (beta chain) was captured in a study of beta chain features in type 1 diabetes. Study-wide findings and caveats: Equally in patients and controls, shorter templates might have been favored by PCR.

cDNA synthesis used the whole RNA isolate, giving expressed TCRB sequences. Produced via immunoSEQ multiplex PCR; TCRdb's table is partial and in-frame only. In the table there are nearly 250,000 clones, 68% of which are singletons. In this sample, this clone turned up a few times. Antigen specificity is unknown. At the DNA level, this CDR3 is encoded by other sequences in the same sample as well. V was clipped by 5 bases and J by 3 bases, with 6 bases between them. CDR1 is SGHTA and CDR2 is FQGNSA in the germline V gene. The CDR3 extends over 12 amino acids. This receptor was identified in a young man in good health. This rearrangement joins TRBV7-2 to TRBJ2-3; D remains unclear. Sequencing was carried out using naive CD4+ T cells from blood. CDR3 residues: CASSPGTDTQYF. The CDR3 nucleotides read TGTGCCAGCAGCCCAGGAACAGATACGCAGTATTTT.